One sample yielded the 5 T cell receptor beta chains listed below, sequenced in a study of T cell responses to AZD1222 COVID-19 vaccine. Libraries were prepared by immunoSEQ multiplex PCR; TCRdb keeps only in-frame clonotypes and omits some of them. The table includes 100,000 to 150,000 clones, 75% to 95% detected once. This specimen was peripheral blood, taken on day 0 of AZD1222 vaccination. The receptor source for this set is an adult in good health.

CDR3 DNA: TGCGCCAGCAGCCAACGTTTCCAGATCTCTGGGGCCAACGTCCTGACTTTC. Its protein product is CASSQRFQISGANVLTF. J is TRBJ2-6 and V is TRBV4-3; unclear D gene. Germline CDR1 is LGHNA and CDR2 is YSLEER. CDR3 length equals 17 residues. V shed 2 bases and J shed 0 bases, with 11 bases lying between them.

This clone was observed a few times. The V gene is TRBV28, the J gene TRBJ1-2, with 11 positions matching TRBD1. The germline V gene encodes CDR1 MDHEN and CDR2 SYDVKM. The CDR3 runs 14 residues. J was trimmed by 4 bases and V by 6 bases; bases with no gene match: 4. In DNA form, the CDR3 reads TGTGCCAGCAGGCGGACAGGGGGCGTCTATGGCTACACCTTC. The encoded protein is CASRRTGGVYGYTF.

The CDR3 here is CASSFRDRGNEKLFF. CDR3 bases: TGTGCCAGCAGTTTCCGGGACAGGGGGAATGAAAAACTGTTTTTT. The chain employs TRBV27 and TRBJ1-4; TRBD1 aligns across 11 bases. Germline V gene data show CDR1 as MNHEY and CDR2 as SMNVEV (reference sequence). With V trimmed by 3 bases and J by 5 bases, 2 bases remained unmatched. This CDR3 is 15 amino acids long.

The rearrangement links TRBV11-2 to TRBJ2-1; 9 bases fit TRBD2. The CDR3 has 15 residues. Per the germline V gene, CDR1 is SGHAT and CDR2 is FQNNGV. Germline trimming cut 5 bases from V and 10 bases from J; bases unmatched to any gene: 12. The CDR3: CASSPRVAGGTEQFF. DNA for the CDR3: TGTGCCAGCAGCCCCCGTGTGGCGGGAGGGACCGAGCAGTTCTTC.

The rearrangement links TRBV19 to TRBJ1-5; no definite D call. Germline assignment: CDR1 LNHDA and CDR2 SQIVND (reference sequence). Trimming stripped 5 bases from V and 5 bases from J, with 10 bases between. This CDR3 region has 13 residues. CDR3: CASSRGRDQPQHF. The CDR3 coding sequence is TGTGCCAGTAGTCGAGGACGAGATCAGCCCCAGCATTTT. The entire variable domain, with the rest obtained from reference TRBV19 and TRBJ1-5, is as follows: DGGITQSPKYLFRKEGQNVTLSCEQNLNHDAMYWYRQDPGQGLRLIYYSQIVNDFQKGDIAEGYSVSREKKESFPLTVTSAQKNPTAFYLCASSRGRDQPQHFGDGTRLSIL.